Following are 4 T cell receptor beta chains from one sample sequenced in a study of spatial heterogeneity in lung cancer. TCRdb ran MiXCR on the 5' RACE reads and lists one entry per CDR3 protein. The data contain 50,000 to 55,000 distinct CDR3 sequences, roughly 7% of them seen just once; the ten biggest clones take up around 2.6%. Time point noted: sample taken at primary tumor resection. TCRs were sequenced from unsorted whole RNA of tumor, nontumor lung or PBMC. Specimen: PBMCs, collected at surgery. The receptors originated from a female donor with early-stage non-small cell lung cancer.

At least ten counts were recorded for this clonotype. V is TRBV4-1 and J is TRBJ2-7; possibly TRBD1 or TRBD2 for D (5 bases each). Germline-derived CDR1 and CDR2 are MGHRA and YSYEKL. V lost 4 bases and J 5 bases, leaving 18 bases between the germline ends. CDR3 length: 15 residues. The CDR3 DNA sequence: TGCGCCAGCAGCCTTAGATTTCGGGGCCCCGACGAGCAGTACTTC. Amino acid sequence: CASSLRFRGPDEQYF.

This clonotype has at least ten counts. At one end the junction does not follow the germline gene, possibly because of a read error. This rearrangement joins TRBV6-5 to TRBJ1-1; D gene unclear. CDR1 is MNHEY and CDR2 is SVGAGI in the germline V gene. This CDR3 is built from 16 residues. The DNA of the CDR3 is TGTGCCAGCAGGATTTCTGGCGGAGAGTGGAACGCTGAAGCTTTCTTT. Protein sequence: CASRISGGEWNAEAFF.

A few counts support this clonotype. This chain joins TRBV21-1 and TRBJ2-1; no check of the table's D call, TRBD1, against the DNA was made. TRBV21-1 is a pseudogene. CDR3 length equals 15 residues. The CDR3 spells CASSKVAGAPLRQFF. The CDR3 nucleotides are TGTGCCAGCAGCAAAGTAGCGGGGGCCCCCCTTCGACAGTTCTTC.

This clonotype showed up many times. The rearrangement joins TRBV6-1 to TRBJ2-2; 11 positions match TRBD1. The CDR3 loop spans 15 amino acids. Germline V gives CDR1 MNHNS, CDR2 SASEGT. J gave up 6 bases and V 4 bases, and 4 bases lay outside the gene matches. This chain's CDR3 is CASSVDRGRSGELFF. CDR3 nucleotides: TGTGCCAGCAGTGTGGACAGGGGGCGTTCCGGGGAGCTGTTTTTT.